This T cell receptor (beta chain) was retrieved from a study of blood T cell repertoires in COVID-19 (dated by TCRdb to about 2020). About the investigation overall: Collaborator samples came from the United States, Italy and Spain and covered acute and convalescent phases of COVID-19. The prospective study material was composed of cDNA or gDNA derived from T cells, B-cell-depleted T cells, or PBMCs. The dataset comprised deeply sampled blood TCRbeta repertoires from subjects exposed to, actively infected with, or recovered from COVID-19. The repertoires were released in a freely available public database intended as a resource for research on the immune response to SARS-CoV-2. The samples were drawn from the first 160 participants of the ongoing ImmuneRACE study and from some 1,300 subjects provided by 6 global collaborators. Sample metadata almost always included a de-identified subject ID, COVID-19 status, age in years and sex. HLA class I and class II types, where available, came from metadata supplied by the sample provider rather than from assay-based typing. Paper-wide results and their limitations: The quantity of clinical and demographic metadata differed by source and by participant and was supplied without curation.

A remark on this clone: The antigen it recognizes is unknown. The sample holds no much larger clone one base away, and base qualities are not on file.

Each collaborating institution followed its own protocols to collect whole blood in K2EDTA tubes. Collaborator samples were shipped for TCRbeta analysis as frozen whole blood, isolated PBMCs, or DNA extracted from either sample type. TCRbeta CDR3 regions were amplified from genomic DNA using the immunoSEQ Assay, a bias-controlled multiplex PCR. In the authors' own workflow: The number of nucleated cells in each sample was estimated from the amplification of reference gene primers within the assay. To quantify the absolute abundance of each unique TCRbeta CDR3 rearrangement, sequence reads were collapsed and filtered. Productive Simpson clonality was computed per sample as the square root of Simpson's diversity index over productive rearrangements. TCRdb stores this immuneACCESS table with in-frame sequences only. Part of the clones is absent; in the studies checked, under half of the shortfall reflects unresolved V genes, and no reason is known for the rest. The V and J calls and the clone size are those of that table, but D and trimming were determined from the DNA. In this sample the table shows 75,000 to 90,000 clones, more than 75% of which occur a single time. The top ten clonotypes cover around 5.3% of the sample.

The junction shows trimming of 4 bases on V and 8 bases on J, and the gene matches do not reach 4 bases of it. As encoded in the germline V gene, CDR1 is SGHRS while CDR2 is YFSETQ. From the cysteine up to the phenylalanine, the CDR3 has a length of 13 residues. Just the 39-base CDR3 DNA is kept, in frame starting at base 1. The clonotype comes from a man aged 50 to 59 with active or convalescent COVID-19. Recombination joined TRBV5-1 with TRBJ1-4; 8 of the junction bases match TRBD1. Material for sequencing was peripheral blood. The CDR3 protein sequence reads: CASSDRGNEKLFF. The base sequence is TGCGCCAGCAGCGACAGGGGTAACGAAAAACTGTTTTTT. The variable domain in full, with residues beyond the CDR3 obtained from the reference TRBV5-1 and TRBJ1-4 genes, is KAGVTQTPRYLIKTRGQQVTLSCSPISGHRSVSWYQQTPGQGLQFLFEYFSETQRNKGNFPGRFSGRQFSNSRSEMNVSTLELGDSALYLCASSDRGNEKLFFGSGTQLSVL.